This T cell receptor beta chain appears in the sequencing data of a study of cytomegalovirus exposure and HLA in healthy donors. Overall study results and limits: The TCR clusters that emerged in the first cohort tended, a later analysis found, to co-occur in the roughly 110 validation repertoires.

Some clones are missing from TCRdb's copy, which holds only in-frame ones; the method was immunoSEQ multiplex PCR. Of around 80,000 clones detected, approximately 96% appear once; the ten largest clones hold approximately 1.3%. A remark on this clone: Its specificity is unknown.

Trimming cost V 6 bases and J 7 bases; bases outside gene matches: 11. The CDR3 sequence is 14 residues long. The V gene's germline CDR1 is GTSNPN and CDR2 SVGIG (reference sequence). The chain carries TRBV30 and TRBJ2-2; 7 bases line up with TRBD2. This sequence was found in a woman under 30 in good health and CMV-seronegative. The sequenced material came from PBMCs. The CDR3 sequence is CACDREGRHGELFF. For the CDR3, the DNA is TGTGCCTGTGATAGGGAGGGCCGGCACGGGGAGCTGTTTTTT.